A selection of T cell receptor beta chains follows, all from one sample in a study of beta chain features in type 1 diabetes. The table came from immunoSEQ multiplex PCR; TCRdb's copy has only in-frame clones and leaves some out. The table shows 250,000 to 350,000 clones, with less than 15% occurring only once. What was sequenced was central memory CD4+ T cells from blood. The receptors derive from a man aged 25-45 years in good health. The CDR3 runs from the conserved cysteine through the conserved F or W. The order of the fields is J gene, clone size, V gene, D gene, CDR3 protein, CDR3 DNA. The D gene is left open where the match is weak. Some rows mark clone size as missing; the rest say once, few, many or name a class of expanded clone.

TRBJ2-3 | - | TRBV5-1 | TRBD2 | CASSLGSTSGGSTDTQYF | TGCGCCAGCAGCTTGGGGTCGACTAGCGGGGGGTCCACAGATACGCAGTATTTT
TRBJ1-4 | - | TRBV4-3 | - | CASSPNRGVAEKLFF | TGCGCCAGCAGCCCCAACCGGGGGGTTGCTGAAAAACTGTTTTTT
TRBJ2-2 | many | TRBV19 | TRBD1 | CASSSPTGYTGELFF | TGTGCCAGTAGTAGTCCGACAGGGTACACCGGGGAGCTGTTTTTT
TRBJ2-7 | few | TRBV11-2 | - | CASSLDSLWQYF | TGTGCCAGCAGCTTAGACAGTTTATGGCAGTACTTC
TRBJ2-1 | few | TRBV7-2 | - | CASSLALQRTNEQFF | TGTGCCAGCAGCTTAGCCCTTCAGCGGACGAATGAGCAGTTCTTC
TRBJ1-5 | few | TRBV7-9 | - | CASSLEQGPSNQPQHF | TGTGCCAGCAGCTTAGAGCAGGGTCCAAGCAATCAGCCCCAGCATTTT
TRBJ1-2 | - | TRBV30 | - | CAWSVYGDYGYTF | TGTGCCTGGAGTGTTTACGGGGACTATGGCTACACCTTC
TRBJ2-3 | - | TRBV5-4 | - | CASSSGDTDTQYF | TGTGCCAGCAGCTCGGGAGATACAGATACGCAGTATTTT
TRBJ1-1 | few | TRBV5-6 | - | CASSLHTEAFF | TGTGCCAGCAGCTTACACACTGAAGCTTTCTTT
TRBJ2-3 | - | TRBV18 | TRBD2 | CASSRTSGTFTDTQYF | TGTGCCAGCTCACGCACAAGCGGGACCTTCACAGATACGCAGTATTTT
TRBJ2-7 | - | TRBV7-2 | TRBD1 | CASSPGTGVYEQYF | TGTGCCAGCAGCCCCGGGACAGGGGTCTACGAGCAGTACTTC
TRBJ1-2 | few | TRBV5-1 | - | CASSLAVERGGYTF | TGCGCCAGCAGCTTGGCCGTGGAAAGAGGTGGCTACACCTTC
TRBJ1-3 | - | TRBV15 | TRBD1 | CATSRAPGQGNTIYF | TGTGCCACCAGCAGAGCCCCGGGACAGGGAAACACCATATATTTT
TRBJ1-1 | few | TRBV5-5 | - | CASSLQGGTEAFF | TGTGCCAGCAGCTTGCAAGGTGGCACTGAAGCTTTCTTT
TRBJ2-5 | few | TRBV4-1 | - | CASTKDGGYQETQYF | TGCGCCAGCACCAAAGATGGGGGATACCAAGAGACCCAGTACTTC
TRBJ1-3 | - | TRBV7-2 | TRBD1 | CASSPRTGSRDTIYF | TGTGCCAGCAGCCCACGGACAGGGAGTAGGGACACCATATATTTT
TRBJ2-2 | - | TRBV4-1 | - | CASISPTGELFF | TGCGCCAGCATAAGTCCGACCGGGGAGCTGTTTTTT
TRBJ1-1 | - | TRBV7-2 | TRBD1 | CASSRRTGVGEAFF | TGTGCCAGCAGCCGACGGACAGGGGTAGGTGAAGCTTTCTTT
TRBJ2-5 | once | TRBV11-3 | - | CASRARGGQETQYF | TGTGCCAGCAGGGCCCGTGGGGGGCAAGAGACCCAGTACTTC
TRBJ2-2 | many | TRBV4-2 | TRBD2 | CASSLSGGTGELFF | TGTGCCAGCAGCCTTAGCGGGGGCACCGGGGAGCTGTTTTTT
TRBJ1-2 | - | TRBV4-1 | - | CASSPRDSLNYGYTF | TGCGCCAGCAGCCCTCGGGACTCCCTGAACTATGGCTACACCTTC
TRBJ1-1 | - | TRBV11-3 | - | CASSLGADNTEAFF | TGTGCCAGCAGCTTAGGGGCAGACAACACTGAAGCTTTCTTT
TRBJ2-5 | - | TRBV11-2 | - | CASNARGLRETQYF | TGTGCCAGCAACGCCAGGGGTCTCCGAGAGACCCAGTACTTC
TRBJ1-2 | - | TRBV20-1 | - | CSASSGYGYTF | TGCAGTGCTAGTTCCGGCTATGGCTACACCTTC
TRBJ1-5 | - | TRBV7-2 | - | CASSSGGGISNQPQHF | TGTGCCAGCAGCTCAGGCGGGGGTATTAGCAATCAGCCCCAGCATTTT
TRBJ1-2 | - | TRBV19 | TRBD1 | CASSPLRTGYGYTF | TGTGCCAGTAGTCCCCTACGGACAGGGTATGGCTACACCTTC
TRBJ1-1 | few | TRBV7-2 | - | CASSLSRTNTEAFF | TGTGCCAGCAGCTTATCAAGGACTAACACTGAAGCTTTCTTT
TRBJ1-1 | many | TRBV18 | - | CASSPLIGEAFF | TGTGCCAGCTCACCACTAATCGGAGAAGCTTTCTTT
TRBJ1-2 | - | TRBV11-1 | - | CASSPSKGLDGYTF | TGTGCCAGCAGCCCTTCAAAGGGGTTAGATGGCTACACCTTC
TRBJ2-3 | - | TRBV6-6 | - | CASSSRGLTTDTQYF | TGTGCCAGCAGCAGTCGTGGACTAACCACAGATACGCAGTATTTT
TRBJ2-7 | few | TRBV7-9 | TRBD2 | CASSSRTSGGRYEQYF | TGTGCCAGCAGCTCAAGGACTAGCGGGGGAAGGTACGAGCAGTACTTC
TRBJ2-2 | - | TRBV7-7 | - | CASSPRGGSTGELFF | TGTGCTAGCAGCCCGAGGGGGGGAAGCACCGGGGAGCTGTTTTTT
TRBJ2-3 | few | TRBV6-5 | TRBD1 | CASRRTGGADTQYF | TGTGCCAGCAGGAGGACAGGGGGCGCAGATACGCAGTATTTT
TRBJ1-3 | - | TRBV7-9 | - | CASSRKSGTGNTIYF | TGTGCCAGCAGCCGAAAGTCCGGGACAGGAAACACCATATATTTT
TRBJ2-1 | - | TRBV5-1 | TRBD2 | CASSSPGTSGRNEQFF | TGCGCCAGCAGCTCACCGGGGACTAGCGGGAGGAATGAGCAGTTCTTC
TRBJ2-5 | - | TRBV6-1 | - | CASSGYIVRYF | TGTGCCAGCAGTGGATACATAGTCCGGTACTTC
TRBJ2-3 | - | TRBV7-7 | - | CASSLNTADTQYF | TGTGCTAGCAGCTTAAATACAGCAGATACGCAGTATTTT
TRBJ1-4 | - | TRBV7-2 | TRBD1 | CASSLQGTTNEKLFF | TGTGCCAGCAGCCTACAGGGGACAACTAATGAAAAACTGTTTTTT
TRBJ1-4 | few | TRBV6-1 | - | CASSPQRVGEKLFF | TGTGCCAGCAGTCCGCAAAGAGTTGGCGAAAAACTGTTTTTT
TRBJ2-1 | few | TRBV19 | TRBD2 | CASSIGGAGGGNEQFF | TGTGCCAGTAGTATAGGTGGAGCGGGAGGGGGAAATGAGCAGTTCTTC
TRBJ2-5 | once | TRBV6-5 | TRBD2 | CASSYSILAEETQYF | TGTGCCAGCAGTTACTCGATACTAGCGGAAGAGACCCAGTACTTC
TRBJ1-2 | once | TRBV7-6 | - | CASSLQGRDGYTF | TGTGCCAGCAGCTTGCAGGGACGGGATGGCTACACCTTC
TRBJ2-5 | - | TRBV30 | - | CAWSTRMRETQYF | TGTGCCTGGAGTACCCGGATGAGGGAGACCCAGTACTTC
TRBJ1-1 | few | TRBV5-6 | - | CASSLDGGLDTEAFF | TGTGCCAGCAGCTTGGATGGGGGTTTGGACACTGAAGCTTTCTTT
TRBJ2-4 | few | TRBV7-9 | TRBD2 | CASSSTGTSGAKGNIQYF | TGTGCCAGCAGCTCTACCGGGACTAGCGGGGCCAAGGGAAACATTCAGTACTTC
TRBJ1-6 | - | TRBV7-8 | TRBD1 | CASSSGQGVSPLHF | TGTGCCAGCAGCTCCGGACAGGGGGTTTCACCCCTCCACTTT
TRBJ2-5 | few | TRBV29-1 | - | CSVVPVGETQYF | TGCAGCGTTGTACCCGTAGGGGAGACCCAGTACTTC
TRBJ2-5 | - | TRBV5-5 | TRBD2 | CASSRGREETQYF | TGTGCCAGCAGCCGGGGGAGGGAAGAGACCCAGTACTTC
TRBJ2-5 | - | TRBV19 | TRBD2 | CASSTLAGGPEETQYF | TGTGCCAGTAGTACCCTAGCGGGAGGGCCTGAAGAGACCCAGTACTTC
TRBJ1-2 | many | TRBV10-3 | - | CAISGYSKRENYGYTF | TGTGCCATCAGTGGTTACAGCAAAAGAGAAAACTATGGCTACACCTTC
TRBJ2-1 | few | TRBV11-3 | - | CASSLSQRNNEQFF | TGTGCCAGCAGCTTATCCCAGCGGAACAATGAGCAGTTCTTC